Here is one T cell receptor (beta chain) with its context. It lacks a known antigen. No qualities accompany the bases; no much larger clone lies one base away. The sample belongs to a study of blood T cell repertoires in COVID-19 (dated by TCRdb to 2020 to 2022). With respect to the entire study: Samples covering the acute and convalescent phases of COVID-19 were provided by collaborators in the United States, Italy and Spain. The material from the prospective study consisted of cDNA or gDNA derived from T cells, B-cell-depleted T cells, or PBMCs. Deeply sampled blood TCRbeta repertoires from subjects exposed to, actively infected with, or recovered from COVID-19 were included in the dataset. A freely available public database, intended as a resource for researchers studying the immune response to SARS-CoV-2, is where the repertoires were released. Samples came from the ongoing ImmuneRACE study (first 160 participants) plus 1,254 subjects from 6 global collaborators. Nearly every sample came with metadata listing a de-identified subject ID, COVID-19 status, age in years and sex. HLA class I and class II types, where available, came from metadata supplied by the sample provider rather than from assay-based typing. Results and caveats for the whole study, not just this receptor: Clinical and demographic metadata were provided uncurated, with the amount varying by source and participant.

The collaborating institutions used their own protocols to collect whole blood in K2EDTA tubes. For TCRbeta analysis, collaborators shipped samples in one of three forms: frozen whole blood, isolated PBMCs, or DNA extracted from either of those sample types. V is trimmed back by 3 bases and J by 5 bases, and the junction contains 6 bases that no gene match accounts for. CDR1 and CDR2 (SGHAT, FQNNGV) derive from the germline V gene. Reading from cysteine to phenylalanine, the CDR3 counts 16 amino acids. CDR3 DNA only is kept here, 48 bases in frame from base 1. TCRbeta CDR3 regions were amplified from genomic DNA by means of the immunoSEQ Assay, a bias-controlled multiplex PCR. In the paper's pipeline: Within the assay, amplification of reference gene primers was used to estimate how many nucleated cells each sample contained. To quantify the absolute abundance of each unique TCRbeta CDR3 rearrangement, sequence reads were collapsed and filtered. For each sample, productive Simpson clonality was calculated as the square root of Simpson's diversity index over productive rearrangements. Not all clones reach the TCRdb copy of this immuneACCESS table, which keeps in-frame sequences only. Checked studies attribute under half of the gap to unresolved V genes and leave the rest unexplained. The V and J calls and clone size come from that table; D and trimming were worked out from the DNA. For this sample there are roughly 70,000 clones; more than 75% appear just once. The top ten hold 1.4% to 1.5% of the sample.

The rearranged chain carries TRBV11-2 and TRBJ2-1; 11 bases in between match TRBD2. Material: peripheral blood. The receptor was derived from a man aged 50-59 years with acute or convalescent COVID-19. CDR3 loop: CASSFGGTSGHNEQFF. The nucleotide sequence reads TGTGCCAGCAGCTTCGGGGGGACTAGCGGACACAATGAGCAGTTCTTC.